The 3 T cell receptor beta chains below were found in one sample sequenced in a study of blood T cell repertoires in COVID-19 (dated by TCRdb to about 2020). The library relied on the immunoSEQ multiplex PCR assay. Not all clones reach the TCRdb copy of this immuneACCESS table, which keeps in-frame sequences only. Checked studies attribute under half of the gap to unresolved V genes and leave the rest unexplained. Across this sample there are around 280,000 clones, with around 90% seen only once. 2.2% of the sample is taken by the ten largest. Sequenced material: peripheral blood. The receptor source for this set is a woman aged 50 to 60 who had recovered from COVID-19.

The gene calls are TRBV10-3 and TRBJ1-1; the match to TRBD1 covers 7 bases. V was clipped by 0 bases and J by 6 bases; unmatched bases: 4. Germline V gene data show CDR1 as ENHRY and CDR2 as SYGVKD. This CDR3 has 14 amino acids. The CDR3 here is CAISESRQGPEAFF. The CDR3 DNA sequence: TGTGCCATCAGTGAGTCGAGACAGGGCCCTGAAGCTTTCTTT.

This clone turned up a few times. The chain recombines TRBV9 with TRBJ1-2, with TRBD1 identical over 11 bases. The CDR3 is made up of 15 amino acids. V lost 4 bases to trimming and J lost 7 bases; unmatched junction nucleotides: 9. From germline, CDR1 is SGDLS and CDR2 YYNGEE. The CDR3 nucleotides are TGTGCCAGCAGCCCTTACCGGACAGGGGGCTTTGGCTACACCTTC. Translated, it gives CASSPYRTGGFGYTF. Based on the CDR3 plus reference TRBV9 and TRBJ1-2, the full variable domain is DSGVTQTPKHLITATGQRVTLRCSPRSGDLSVYWYQQSLDQGLQFLIQYYNGEERAKGNILERFSAQQFPDLHSELNLSSLELGDSALYFCASSPYRTGGFGYTFGSGTRLTVV.

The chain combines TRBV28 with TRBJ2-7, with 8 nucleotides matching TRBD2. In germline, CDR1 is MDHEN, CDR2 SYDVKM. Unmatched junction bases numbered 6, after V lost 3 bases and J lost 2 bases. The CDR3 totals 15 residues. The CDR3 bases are TGTGCCAGCAGTTTGAGAGCGGGGGTAGCCTACGAGCAGTACTTC. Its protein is CASSLRAGVAYEQYF.